Listed here is a single TCR beta chain. Antigen: not known. This record belongs to a study of T cell responses to AZD1222 COVID-19 vaccine. Study at large: Samples with a second dose at about 4 or about 12 weeks were pooled together. Study-level findings and limits: Only 5 or 6 AZD1222 recipients were seropositive at baseline. White British donors predominated, females outnumbered males, and clonal diversity was possibly underestimated.

TCRdb keeps only in-frame clones here, not all; method: immunoSEQ multiplex PCR. The table shows about 140,000 clones, with more than 90% occurring only once. The receptor was derived from an adult in good health. The sample in question was peripheral blood, obtained on day 0 of AZD1222 vaccination.

The CDR3 here is CASSLRDSQLGETQYF. The CDR3 DNA reads as TGTGCCAGCAGCCTACGGGACTCCCAGTTGGGAGAGACCCAGTACTTC. This sequence joins TRBV27 and TRBJ2-5; maybe TRBD2 (6 bases). The CDR3 consists of 16 residues. V was trimmed by 6 bases and J by 4 bases, leaving 21 bases between them. The germline CDR1 and CDR2 sequences are MNHEY and SMNVEV (reference sequence).